This TCR beta chain was sequenced during a study of tumor-infiltrating lymphocytes in primary liver carcinoma. Priming with a constant-region primer yielded TCR beta cDNA from 450 to 550 ng total RNA. Nested multiplex PCR, run for three rounds with slightly modified ARM-PCR, yielded TCR beta libraries. Running 10 cycles apiece, the first two PCR rounds relied on TRBV1-TRBV30 forward primers together with a C-beta reverse primer. Using its own MiXCR run on the multiplex PCR reads, TCRdb lists one record per CDR3 protein. The sample has more than 85,000 distinct CDR3 sequences, roughly 80% seen once. The tissue used was unsorted bulk material of about 19-33 mg. RNA and DNA were co-extracted from it with the AllPrep DNA/RNA mini kit. The V end was cut by 5 bases, the J end by 14 bases, with 30 bases between. The CDR3 has 15 residues. Germline loops: CDR1 SQVTM, CDR2 ANQGSEA.

The source is a man aged 35-49 years with primary liver carcinoma and hepatitis B virus infection. The source material was liver tumor tissue from sampling region 3. Subset given: tumor region T3, left-lateral pole. The chain has TRBV29-1 and TRBJ2-5; TRBD2 is a possible D gene (5 bases). The CDR3 DNA reads as TGCAGCGTTCAATCCGCGGCGGGTAGATCGGAGACACACTACTTC. This encodes CSVQSAAGRSETHYF.